This T cell receptor (beta chain) was sequenced for a study of cytomegalovirus exposure and HLA in healthy donors. Regarding this clone: The target antigen is unknown.

Study-wide points: 150 or so TCR beta chains were listed as cytomegalovirus-associated.

CDR3 length: 18 residues. Unmatched junction bases numbered 11, after V lost 4 bases and J lost 3 bases. Germline assignment: CDR1 PRHDT and CDR2 FYEKMQ (reference sequence). It was with 60 Vbeta and 13 Jbeta primers that the PCR ran. TCRdb's table, derived via immunoSEQ multiplex PCR, lists solely in-frame clones and lacks some. The sample consists of 80,000 to 95,000 clones, about 89% of them appearing once. This rearrangement joins TRBV13 to TRBJ2-5, with 13 bases identical to TRBD2. This TCR was recovered from a man younger than 40 in good health and CMV-seropositive. Sequenced material: PBMCs. In nucleotides, the CDR3 is TGTGCCAGCAGCTCAGGACTAGCGGGAGTCTCTAGCAAAGAGACCCAGTACTTC. This gives the protein CASSSGLAGVSSKETQYF.